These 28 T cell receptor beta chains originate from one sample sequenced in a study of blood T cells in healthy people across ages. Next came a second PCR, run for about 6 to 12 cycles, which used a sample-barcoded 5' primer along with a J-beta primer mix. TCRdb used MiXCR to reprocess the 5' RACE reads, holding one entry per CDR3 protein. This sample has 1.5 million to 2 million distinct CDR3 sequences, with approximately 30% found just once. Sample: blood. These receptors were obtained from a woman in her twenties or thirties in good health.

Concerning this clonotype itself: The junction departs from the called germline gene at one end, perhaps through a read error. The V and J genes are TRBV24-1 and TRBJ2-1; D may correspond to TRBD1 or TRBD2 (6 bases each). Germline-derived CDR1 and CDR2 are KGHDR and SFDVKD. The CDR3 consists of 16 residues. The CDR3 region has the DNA TGTGCCACCAGTGACCGGGGGACACTCTTATACAATAAGCAGTTCTTC. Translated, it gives CATSDRGTLLYNKQFF.

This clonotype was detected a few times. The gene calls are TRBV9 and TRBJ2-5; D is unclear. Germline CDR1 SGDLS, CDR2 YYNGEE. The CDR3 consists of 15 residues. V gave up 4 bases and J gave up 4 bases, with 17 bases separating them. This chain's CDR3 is CASSYRPSDGETQYF. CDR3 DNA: TGTGCCAGCAGCTACCGACCGTCGGACGGAGAGACCCAGTACTTC.

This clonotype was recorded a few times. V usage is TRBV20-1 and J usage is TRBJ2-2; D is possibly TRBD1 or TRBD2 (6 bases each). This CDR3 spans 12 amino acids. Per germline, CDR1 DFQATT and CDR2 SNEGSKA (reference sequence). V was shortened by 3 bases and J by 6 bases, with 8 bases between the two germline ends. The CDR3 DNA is TGCAGTGCTAGCGGGGGCCCCGGGGAGCTGTTTTTT. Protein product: CSASGGPGELFF.

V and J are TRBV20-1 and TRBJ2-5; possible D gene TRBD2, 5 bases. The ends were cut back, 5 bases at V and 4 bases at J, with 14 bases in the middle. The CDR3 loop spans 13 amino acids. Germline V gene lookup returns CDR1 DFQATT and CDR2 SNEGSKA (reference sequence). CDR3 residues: CSASSHLGETQYF. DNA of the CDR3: TGCAGTGCTTCTAGCCACTTAGGAGAGACCCAGTACTTC.

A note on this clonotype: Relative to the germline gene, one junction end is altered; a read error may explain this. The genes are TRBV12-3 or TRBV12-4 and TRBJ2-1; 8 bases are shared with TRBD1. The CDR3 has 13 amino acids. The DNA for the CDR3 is TGTGACAGCAGGACAACAGGGGGCAATGAGCAGTTCTTC. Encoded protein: CDSRTTGGNEQFF.

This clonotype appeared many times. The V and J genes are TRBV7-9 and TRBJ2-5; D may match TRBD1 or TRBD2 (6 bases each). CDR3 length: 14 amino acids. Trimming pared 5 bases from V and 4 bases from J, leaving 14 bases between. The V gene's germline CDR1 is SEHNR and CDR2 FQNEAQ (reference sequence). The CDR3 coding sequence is TGTGCCAGCAGCCCTGGGACACTAGCAGAGACCCAGTACTTC. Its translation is CASSPGTLAETQYF.

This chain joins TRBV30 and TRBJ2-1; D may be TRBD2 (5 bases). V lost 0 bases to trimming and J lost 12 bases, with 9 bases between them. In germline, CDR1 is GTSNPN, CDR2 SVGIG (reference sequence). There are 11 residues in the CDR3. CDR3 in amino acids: CAWSVGRAQFF. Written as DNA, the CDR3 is TGTGCCTGGAGTGTAGGGCGGGCGCAGTTCTTC.

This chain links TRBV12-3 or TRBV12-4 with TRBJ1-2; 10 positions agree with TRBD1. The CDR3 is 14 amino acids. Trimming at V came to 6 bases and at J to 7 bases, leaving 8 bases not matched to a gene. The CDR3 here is CASSIRQGAGGYTF. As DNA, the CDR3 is TGTGCCAGCAGCATCCGACAGGGGGCAGGTGGCTACACCTTC.

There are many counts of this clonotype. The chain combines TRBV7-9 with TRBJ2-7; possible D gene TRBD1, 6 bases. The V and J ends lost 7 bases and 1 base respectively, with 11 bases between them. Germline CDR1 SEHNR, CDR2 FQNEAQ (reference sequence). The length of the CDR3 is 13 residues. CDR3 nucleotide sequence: TGTGCCAGCATCGGACAGACATCCTACGAGCAGTACTTC. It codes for CASIGQTSYEQYF.

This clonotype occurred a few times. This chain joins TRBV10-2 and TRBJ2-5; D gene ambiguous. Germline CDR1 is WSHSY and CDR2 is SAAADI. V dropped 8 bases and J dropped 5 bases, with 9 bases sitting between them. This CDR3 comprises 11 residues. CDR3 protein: CASASAETQYF. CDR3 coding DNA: TGCGCCAGCGCCTCCGCCGAGACCCAGTACTTC.

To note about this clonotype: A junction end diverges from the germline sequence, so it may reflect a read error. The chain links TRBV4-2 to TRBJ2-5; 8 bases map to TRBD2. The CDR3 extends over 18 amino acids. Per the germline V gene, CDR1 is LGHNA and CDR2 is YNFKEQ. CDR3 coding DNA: TGTACCAGCAGCCAAGACGTGTTGAGCGGGGGTGCCCGAGAGACCCAGTACTTC. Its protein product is CTSSQDVLSGGARETQYF.

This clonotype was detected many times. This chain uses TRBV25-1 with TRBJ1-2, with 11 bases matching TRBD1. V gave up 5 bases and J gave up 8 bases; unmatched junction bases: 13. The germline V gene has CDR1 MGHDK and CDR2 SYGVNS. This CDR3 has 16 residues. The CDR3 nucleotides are TGTGCCAGCAGTAAATTCCCCGGGACAGGGGGTGGAGGCTACACCTTC. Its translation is CASSKFPGTGGGGYTF.

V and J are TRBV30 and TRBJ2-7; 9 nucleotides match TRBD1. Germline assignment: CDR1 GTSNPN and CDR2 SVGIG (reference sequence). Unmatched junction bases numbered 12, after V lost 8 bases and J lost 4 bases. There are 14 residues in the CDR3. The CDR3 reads CAASSGTGNYEQYF. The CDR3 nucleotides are TGTGCCGCGTCCTCCGGGACAGGGAATTACGAGCAGTACTTC.

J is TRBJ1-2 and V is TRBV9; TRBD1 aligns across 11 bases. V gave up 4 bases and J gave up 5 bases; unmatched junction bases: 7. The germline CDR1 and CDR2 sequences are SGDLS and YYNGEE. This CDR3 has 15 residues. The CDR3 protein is CASSPRGTGGYGYTF. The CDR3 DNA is TGTGCCAGCAGCCCTCGCGGGACAGGGGGGTATGGCTACACCTTC. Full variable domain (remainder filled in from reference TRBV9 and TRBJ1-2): DSGVTQTPKHLITATGQRVTLRCSPRSGDLSVYWYQQSLDQGLQFLIQYYNGEERAKGNILERFSAQQFPDLHSELNLSSLELGDSALYFCASSPRGTGGYGYTFGSGTRLTVV.

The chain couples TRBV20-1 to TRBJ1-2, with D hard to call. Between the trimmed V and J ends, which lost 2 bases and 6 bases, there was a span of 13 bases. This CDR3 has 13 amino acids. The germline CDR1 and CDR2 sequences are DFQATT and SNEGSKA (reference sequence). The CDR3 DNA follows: TGCAGTGCTAGAACTCCAAATAAGAATGGCTACACCTTC. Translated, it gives CSARTPNKNGYTF.

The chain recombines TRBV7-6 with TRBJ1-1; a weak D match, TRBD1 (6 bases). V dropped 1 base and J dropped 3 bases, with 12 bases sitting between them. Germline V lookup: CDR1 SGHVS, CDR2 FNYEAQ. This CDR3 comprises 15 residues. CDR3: CASSLGDTRYTEAFF. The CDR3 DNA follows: TGTGCCAGCAGCTTAGGGGACACCCGGTACACTGAAGCTTTCTTT.

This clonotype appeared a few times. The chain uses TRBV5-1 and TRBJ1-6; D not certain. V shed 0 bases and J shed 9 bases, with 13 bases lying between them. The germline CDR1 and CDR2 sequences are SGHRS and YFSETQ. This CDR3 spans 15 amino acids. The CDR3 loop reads CASSLEGPGSSPLHF. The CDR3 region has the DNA TGCGCCAGCAGCTTGGAGGGTCCGGGTTCTTCACCCCTCCACTTT.

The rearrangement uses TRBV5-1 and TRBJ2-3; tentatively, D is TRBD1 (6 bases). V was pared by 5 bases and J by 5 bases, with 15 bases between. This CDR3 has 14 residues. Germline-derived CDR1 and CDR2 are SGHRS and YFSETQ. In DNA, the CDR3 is TGCGCCAGCAGTTCCCAGCAGGGGCAAGATACGCAGTATTTT. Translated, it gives CASSSQQGQDTQYF.

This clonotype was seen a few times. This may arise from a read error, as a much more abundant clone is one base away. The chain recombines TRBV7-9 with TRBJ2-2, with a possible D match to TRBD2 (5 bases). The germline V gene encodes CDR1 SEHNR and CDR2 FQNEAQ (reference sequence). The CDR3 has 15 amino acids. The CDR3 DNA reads TGTGCCAGCAGCCTCGCTACCGGACCCTCCGGGGAGCGGTTTTTT. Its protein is CASSLATGPSGERFF. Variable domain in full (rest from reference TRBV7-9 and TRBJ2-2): DTGVSQNPRHKITKRGQNVTFRCDPISEHNRLYWYRQTLGQGPEFLTYFQNEAQLEKSRLLSDRFSAERPKGSFSTLEIQRTEQGDSAMYLCASSLATGPSGERFFGEGSRLTVL.

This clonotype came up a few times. The CDR3, as DNA: TGCAGTGCTAGTACCGACAGTCCCTTATACAATCAGCCCCAGCATTTT. Amino acid sequence: CSASTDSPLYNQPQHF. The chain uses TRBV20-1 and TRBJ1-5, with TRBD1 as a possible D gene (5 bases). This CDR3 comprises 16 residues. V was cut by 3 bases and J by 3 bases, with 18 bases left in between. Per the germline V gene, CDR1 is DFQATT and CDR2 is SNEGSKA (reference sequence).

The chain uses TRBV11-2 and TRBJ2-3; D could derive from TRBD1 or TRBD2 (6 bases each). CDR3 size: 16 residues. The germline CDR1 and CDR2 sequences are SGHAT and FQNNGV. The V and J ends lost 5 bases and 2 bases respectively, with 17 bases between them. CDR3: CASSPSARGYTDTQYF. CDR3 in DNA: TGTGCCAGCAGCCCTAGCGCCAGGGGATACACAGATACGCAGTATTTT.

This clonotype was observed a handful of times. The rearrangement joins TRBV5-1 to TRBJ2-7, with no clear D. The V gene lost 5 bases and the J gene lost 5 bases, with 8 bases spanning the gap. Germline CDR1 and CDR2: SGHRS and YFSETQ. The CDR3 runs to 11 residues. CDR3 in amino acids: CASRAQNEQYF. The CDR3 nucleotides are TGCGCCAGCAGGGCACAAAACGAGCAGTACTTC.

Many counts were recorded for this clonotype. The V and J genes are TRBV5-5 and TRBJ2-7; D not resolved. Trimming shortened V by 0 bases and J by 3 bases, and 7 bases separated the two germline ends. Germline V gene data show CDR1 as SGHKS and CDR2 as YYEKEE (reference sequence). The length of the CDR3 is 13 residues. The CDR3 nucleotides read TGTGCCAGCAGCTTGGTAGAGAGCTACGAGCAGTACTTC. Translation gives CASSLVESYEQYF.

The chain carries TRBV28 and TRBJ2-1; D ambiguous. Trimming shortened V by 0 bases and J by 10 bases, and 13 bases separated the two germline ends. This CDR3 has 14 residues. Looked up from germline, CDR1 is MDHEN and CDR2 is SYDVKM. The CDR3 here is CASSLWGSSLEQFF. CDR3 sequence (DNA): TGTGCCAGCAGTTTATGGGGCAGCTCATTGGAGCAGTTCTTC.

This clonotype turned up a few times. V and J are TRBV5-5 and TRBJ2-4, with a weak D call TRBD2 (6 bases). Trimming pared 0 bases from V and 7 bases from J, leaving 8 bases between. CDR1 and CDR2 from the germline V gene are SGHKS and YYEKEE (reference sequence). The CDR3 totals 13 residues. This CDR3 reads CASSLGGANIQYF. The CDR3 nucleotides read TGTGCCAGCAGCTTGGGCGGGGCGAACATTCAGTACTTC.

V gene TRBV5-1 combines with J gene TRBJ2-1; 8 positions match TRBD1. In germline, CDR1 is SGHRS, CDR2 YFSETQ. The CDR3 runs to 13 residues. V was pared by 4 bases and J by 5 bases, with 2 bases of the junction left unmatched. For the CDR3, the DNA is TGCGCCAGCAGCGAGGACAGGGACAATGAGCAGTTCTTC. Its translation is CASSEDRDNEQFF.

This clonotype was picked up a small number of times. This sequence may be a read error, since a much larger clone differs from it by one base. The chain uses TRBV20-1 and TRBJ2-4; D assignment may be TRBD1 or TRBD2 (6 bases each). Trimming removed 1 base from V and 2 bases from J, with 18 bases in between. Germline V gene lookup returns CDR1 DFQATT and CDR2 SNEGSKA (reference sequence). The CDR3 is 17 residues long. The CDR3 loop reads CSARVPLKGGTKNIQYF. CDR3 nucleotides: TGCAGTGCTAGAGTTCCCCTTAAGGGGGGAACCAAAAACATTCAGTACTTC.

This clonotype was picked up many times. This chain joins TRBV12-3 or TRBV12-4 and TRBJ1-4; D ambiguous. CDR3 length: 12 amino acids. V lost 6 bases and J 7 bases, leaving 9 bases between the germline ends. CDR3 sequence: CASRDGIEKLFF. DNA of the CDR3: TGTGCCAGCAGGGACGGCATTGAAAAACTGTTTTTT.